These 31 T cell receptor beta chains came from one sample sequenced in a study of shared clonotypes between healthy human individuals. The data were produced by immunoSEQ multiplex PCR, yet TCRdb's version contains in-frame clones alone and is incomplete. The sample lists 2 million to 2.5 million clones; roughly 94% were seen once. CD45RO-negative CD8 cells positively selected for CCR7 made up the naive population, which excluded terminally differentiated effector memory CD45RA+ cells. Sequencing was carried out using naive CD8+ T cells sorted from blood. These receptors were taken from a young man in good health.

V gene TRBV5-4 combines with J gene TRBJ2-3; 9 bases agree with TRBD1. The V and J ends lost 0 bases and 3 bases, in that order; junction bases with no gene match: 2. CDR1 and CDR2 (germline): SGHNT, YYREEE (reference sequence). CDR3 length: 15 amino acids. The CDR3 DNA sequence: TGTGCCAGCAGCTTGGCACAGGGGGCTACAGATACGCAGTATTTT. Translated, it gives CASSLAQGATDTQYF.

This chain links TRBV15 with TRBJ2-1; 10 nucleotides line up with TRBD2. With 5 bases clipped from V and 10 bases from J, the junction kept 8 bases outside the gene matches. The CDR3 has 14 residues. Germline V gene sequence: CDR1 LNHNV, CDR2 YYDKDF (reference sequence). This CDR3 is CATSAQRGGREQFF. The CDR3 DNA reads TGTGCCACCAGCGCGCAGCGGGGGGGCCGGGAGCAGTTCTTC. The full variable domain, with the rest looked up from reference TRBV15 and TRBJ2-1, is DAMVIQNPRYQVTQFGKPVTLSCSQTLNHNVMYWYQQKSSQAPKLLFHYYDKDFNNEADTPDNFQSRRPNTSFCFLDIRSPGLGDTAMYLCATSAQRGGREQFFGPGTRLTVL.

The CDR3 is CASSPGLAGGPGTYEQYF. CDR3 nucleotides: TGTGCCAGCAGCCCGGGACTAGCGGGGGGGCCGGGGACCTACGAGCAGTACTTC. The chain joins TRBV13 to TRBJ2-7; 16 nucleotides align to TRBD2. In germline, CDR1 is PRHDT, CDR2 FYEKMQ (reference sequence). The CDR3 totals 18 residues. V dropped 5 bases and J dropped 2; count of bases not matched to a gene: 9. Complete variable domain (other parts from reference TRBV13 and TRBJ2-7): AAGVIQSPRHLIKEKRETATLKCYPIPRHDTVYWYQQGPGQDPQFLISFYEKMQSDKGSIPDRFSAQQFSDYHSELNMSSLELGDSALYFCASSPGLAGGPGTYEQYFGPGTRLTVT.

The CDR3 region is CASSVEGEGGEETQYF. CDR3 sequence (DNA): TGTGCCAGCAGCGTAGAGGGGGAGGGCGGTGAAGAGACCCAGTACTTC. The chain couples TRBV9 to TRBJ2-5, with a tentative D call TRBD2 (7 bases). With 0 bases removed from V and 3 bases from J, the gap between germline ends came to 15 bases. The CDR3 contains 16 residues. The germline gives CDR1 SGDLS, CDR2 YYNGEE.

The V call is TRBV5-8, the J call TRBJ2-2, with 7 nucleotides matching TRBD1. Germline assignment: CDR1 SGHTS and CDR2 YDEGEE. V lost 3 bases, J lost 5 bases, and 19 bases stayed unmatched. CDR3 length: 19 residues. CDR3 nucleotides: TGTGCCAGCAGCTCCATCTCCGGGACAGCAAACATTGGGACCGGGGAGCTGTTTTTT. Translated: CASSSISGTANIGTGELFF. Based on the CDR3 plus reference TRBV5-8 and TRBJ2-2, the full variable domain is EAGVTQSPTHLIKTRGQQATLRCSPISGHTSVYWYQQALGLGLQFLLWYDEGEERNRGNFPPRFSGRQFPNYSSELNVNALELEDSALYLCASSSISGTANIGTGELFFGEGSRLTVL.

The rearrangement joins TRBV27 to TRBJ1-5; D call uncertain. The germline V and J ends were trimmed by 2 bases and 3 bases, with 11 bases remaining between them. The CDR3 consists of 15 residues. Germline V gives CDR1 MNHEY, CDR2 SMNVEV (reference sequence). The CDR3, as DNA: TGTGCCAGCAGTTTACGAGACGGCTACAATCAGCCCCAGCATTTT. It is translated as CASSLRDGYNQPQHF.

J is TRBJ1-4 and V is TRBV4-1; D is uncertain. V was cut by 0 bases and J by 4 bases, with 18 bases left in between. The length of the CDR3 is 18 residues. Germline CDR1 and CDR2: MGHRA and YSYEKL. The CDR3 loop reads CASSQDPPSTGYNEKLFF. The CDR3 region has the DNA TGCGCCAGCAGCCAAGATCCGCCCTCCACGGGTTATAATGAAAAACTGTTTTTT.

This clone was seen only once. V usage is TRBV2 and J usage is TRBJ1-5; D is possibly TRBD1 (5 bases). The germline V gene has CDR1 SNHLY and CDR2 FYNNEI. The CDR3 is made up of 15 amino acids. V dropped 3 bases and J dropped 3 bases, with 12 bases sitting between them. For the CDR3, the DNA is TGTGCCAGCAGTGAGGGGGTGATTCCCAATCAGCCCCAGCATTTT. Amino acids: CASSEGVIPNQPQHF.

The table lists this clone with a count of one. The chain recombines TRBV4-2 with TRBJ1-4, with 7 bases that match TRBD1. CDR1 is LGHNA, CDR2 YNFKEQ, per germline. The J segment lost 7 bases and the V segment lost 4 bases, leaving 6 bases of the junction unmatched. The CDR3 is 14 amino acids. The CDR3 protein is CASSPGTDGEKLFF. CDR3 bases: TGTGCCAGCAGCCCCGGGACAGACGGTGAAAAACTGTTTTTT.

The gene calls are TRBV10-2 and TRBJ2-1; unclear D gene. The CDR3 is 10 residues long. The ends were cut back, 2 bases at V and 9 bases at J, with 2 bases in the middle. The germline V gene has CDR1 WSHSY and CDR2 SAAADI. The CDR3 region is CASSEGEQFF. CDR3 in DNA: TGCGCCAGCAGTGAGGGTGAGCAGTTCTTC.

In this sample, this clone turned up once. The rearrangement joins TRBV6-5 to TRBJ2-2; the D is unclear. Trimming cost V 5 bases and J 0 bases, with 7 bases left between them. The CDR3 totals 14 residues. The germline V gene encodes CDR1 MNHEY and CDR2 SVGAGI. The DNA for the CDR3 is TGTGCCAGCAGTCTACAAGCGAACACCGGGGAGCTGTTTTTT. Its translation: CASSLQANTGELFF.

The chain joins TRBV19 to TRBJ1-6; 10 nucleotides agree with TRBD1. CDR1 LNHDA and CDR2 SQIVND come from the germline V gene (reference sequence). The V gene end was trimmed by 5 bases and the J gene end by 2 bases; junction bases not matched to a gene: 6. This CDR3 region has 17 residues. CDR3 amino acids: CASSLSGTGAYNSPLHF. The DNA of the CDR3 is TGTGCCAGTAGTCTCTCCGGGACAGGGGCCTATAATTCACCCCTCCACTTT.

This sequence joins TRBV12-2 and TRBJ1-1. TRBV12-2 is designated a pseudogene. CDR3 length: 13 residues. The CDR3 spells CASRSEVWREAFF. The DNA of the CDR3 is TGTGCAAGTCGCTCTGAGGTGTGGAGGGAAGCTTTCTTT.

The chain has TRBV6-1 and TRBJ2-3; D possibly corresponds to TRBD2 (5 bases). The CDR3 loop spans 15 amino acids. Deletions cut 1 base from V and 6 bases from J, with 14 bases between. Germline V gene sequence: CDR1 MNHNS, CDR2 SASEGT. The CDR3 sequence: CASSEDPLAVDTQYF. Written as DNA, the CDR3 is TGTGCCAGCAGTGAAGATCCCCTAGCTGTGGATACGCAGTATTTT.

The chain combines TRBV6-5 with TRBJ2-7; tentatively, D is TRBD2 (5 bases). Germline lookup yields CDR1 MNHEY and CDR2 SVGAGI. This CDR3 comprises 12 residues. The V and J ends lost 8 bases and 3 bases respectively, with 11 bases between them. In nucleotides, the CDR3 is TGTGCCAGCGGAGGCCATGACTACGAGCAGTACTTC. Its translation: CASGGHDYEQYF.

This clone was counted once. The chain recombines TRBV7-2 with TRBJ2-7; D call uncertain. V gave up 4 bases and J gave up 0 bases, with 7 bases separating them. The germline gives CDR1 SGHTA, CDR2 FQGNSA. This CDR3 comprises 13 residues. The CDR3 coding sequence is TGTGCCAGCAGCTCAGTCCCCTCCTACGAGCAGTACTTC. It yields the protein CASSSVPSYEQYF.

The CDR3 DNA reads TGTGCCAGCAGTTTGGCTCCGGGGGGCGGCTACACCTTC. It translates to CASSLAPGGGYTF. This rearrangement joins TRBV27 to TRBJ1-2, with TRBD1 as a possible D gene (6 bases). The CDR3 is 13 residues long. The V end was cut by 3 bases, the J end by 8 bases, with 13 bases between. CDR1 and CDR2 from the germline V gene are MNHEY and SMNVEV (reference sequence).

V usage is TRBV5-1 and J usage is TRBJ1-5, with 10 bases identical to TRBD1. The V and J ends lost 3 bases and 8 bases, in that order; junction bases with no gene match: 2. The CDR3 is 13 residues long. Per germline, CDR1 SGHRS and CDR2 YFSETQ. The CDR3 nucleotides are TGCGCCAGCAGCTCCGGGACAGGGGAGCCCCAGCATTTT. This gives the protein CASSSGTGEPQHF.

The chain joins TRBV27 to TRBJ1-4; D gene ambiguous. The CDR3 has 15 residues. V dropped 3 bases and J dropped 3 bases, with 11 bases sitting between them. Germline V gene data show CDR1 as MNHEY and CDR2 as SMNVEV (reference sequence). The CDR3 coding sequence is TGTGCCAGCAGTTTTGGGCCTGCGGCTAATGAAAAACTGTTTTTT. Translation gives CASSFGPAANEKLFF. Filled out from reference TRBV27 and TRBJ1-4, the complete variable domain reads EAQVTQNPRYLITVTGKKLTVTCSQNMNHEYMSWYRQDPGLGLRQIYYSMNVEVTDKGDVPEGYKVSRKEKRNFPLILESPSPNQTSLYFCASSFGPAANEKLFFGSGTQLSVL.

The gene calls are TRBV7-2 and TRBJ2-3; 11 bases match TRBD1. There are 15 residues in the CDR3. Unmatched junction bases numbered 6, after V lost 4 bases and J lost 6 bases. Germline V gene lookup returns CDR1 SGHTA and CDR2 FQGNSA. The CDR3 loop is CASSSGQGGGDTQYF. DNA for the CDR3: TGTGCCAGCAGCTCGGGACAGGGGGGAGGGGATACGCAGTATTTT.

This clone appeared a single time. The CDR3 is CASSIVQGSPLHF. The CDR3 nucleotides are TGTGCCAGTAGTATAGTTCAGGGTTCACCCCTCCACTTT. The rearrangement uses TRBV19 and TRBJ1-6; weak D call: TRBD1 (5 bases). Trimming removed 1 base at V and 9 bases at J, with 7 bases between. The germline V gene encodes CDR1 LNHDA and CDR2 SQIVND (reference sequence). The CDR3 runs 13 residues.

V and J are TRBV5-1 and TRBJ1-1; no reliable D call. With 4 bases removed from V and 3 bases from J, the gap between germline ends came to 10 bases. The length of the CDR3 is 13 residues. The germline V gene has CDR1 SGHRS and CDR2 YFSETQ. CDR3 amino acids: CASSPRPDTEAFF. Written as DNA, the CDR3 is TGCGCCAGCAGCCCCAGGCCAGACACTGAAGCTTTCTTT.

This clone was seen more than once but under ten times. The same CDR3 can be traced to other DNA sequences in this sample. CDR3 amino acids: CASSAGTGNEKLFF. The CDR3 nucleotides read TGTGCCAGCAGCGCAGGGACAGGGAATGAAAAACTGTTTTTT. The chain employs TRBV9 and TRBJ1-4, with TRBD1 matching over 9 bases. V was clipped by 3 bases and J by 5 bases; unmatched bases: 2. This CDR3 is 14 amino acids long. Germline V gene lookup returns CDR1 SGDLS and CDR2 YYNGEE.

This chain connects TRBV7-9 to TRBJ1-2; D gene ambiguous. The CDR3 extends over 17 amino acids. V was trimmed by 1 base and J by 2 bases, leaving 17 bases between them. CDR1 and CDR2 (germline): SEHNR, FQNEAQ (reference sequence). As DNA, the CDR3 is TGTGCCAGCAGCTTAGTACCAGGCGCGCCAACAAACTATGGCTACACCTTC. It encodes CASSLVPGAPTNYGYTF.

This clone was seen only once. The genes are TRBV28 and TRBJ2-1, with D possibly TRBD2 on 6 matching bases. The length of the CDR3 is 15 residues. CDR1 is MDHEN and CDR2 is SYDVKM in the germline V gene. The V and J ends lost 7 bases and 0 bases respectively, with 13 bases between them. The CDR3 loop is CASNGGLSSYNEQFF. In nucleotides, the CDR3 is TGTGCCAGCAACGGGGGATTGAGCTCCTACAATGAGCAGTTCTTC. Using reference TRBV28 and TRBJ2-1 for the parts outside the CDR3, the full variable domain is DVKVTQSSRYLVKRTGEKVFLECVQDMDHENMFWYRQDPGLGLRLIYFSYDVKMKEKGDIPEGYSVSREKKERFSLILESASTNQTSMYLCASNGGLSSYNEQFFGPGTRLTVL.

This sequence joins TRBV30 and TRBJ1-1; D unclear. The CDR3 is 14 amino acids. Germline CDR1 is GTSNPN and CDR2 is SVGIG (reference sequence). V was shortened by 2 bases and J by 3 bases, with 13 bases between the two germline ends. The CDR3 DNA reads TGTGCCTGGAGTTTCGAGGACCGAGACACTGAAGCTTTCTTT. Translating gives CAWSFEDRDTEAFF.

V gene TRBV2 combines with J gene TRBJ1-1; no firm D call. Trimming cost V 2 bases and J 10 bases, with 17 bases left between them. Germline-derived CDR1 and CDR2 are SNHLY and FYNNEI. This CDR3 comprises 14 residues. The chain's CDR3 is CASSEFVRAWGAFF. The CDR3 nucleotides are TGTGCCAGCAGTGAATTCGTACGGGCATGGGGAGCTTTCTTT.

In its sample, this clone was seen once. The V call is TRBV5-6, the J call TRBJ2-5; the match to TRBD2 covers 8 bases. This CDR3 comprises 17 residues. J gave up 2 bases and V 4 bases, and 13 bases lay outside the gene matches. CDR1 and CDR2 (germline): SGHDT, YYEEEE. As DNA, the CDR3 is TGTGCCAGCAGCGGAGCGGGGATAGCGGGGCCTCAAGAGACCCAGTACTTC. Translating gives CASSGAGIAGPQETQYF.

This rearrangement joins TRBV4-3 to TRBJ1-6, with D possibly being TRBD1 (6 bases). V was cut by 2 bases and J by 7 bases, with 12 bases left in between. Germline loops: CDR1 LGHNA, CDR2 YSLEER. The CDR3 loop spans 15 amino acids. CDR3 sequence reads: CASSQSYRENSPLHF. CDR3 coding DNA: TGCGCCAGCAGCCAAAGCTACAGGGAGAATTCACCCCTCCACTTT.

This chain joins TRBV19 and TRBJ2-2; 8 bases are a match to TRBD2. The germline V gene has CDR1 LNHDA and CDR2 SQIVND (reference sequence). Unmatched junction bases numbered 6, after V lost 6 bases and J lost 6 bases. The CDR3 has 14 amino acids. The CDR3 DNA sequence: TGTGCCAGTAGATCCAGGCGGGAGGCCGGGGAGCTGTTTTTT. Its translation is CASRSRREAGELFF. The full variable domain, completed using reference TRBV19 and TRBJ2-2, is DGGITQSPKYLFRKEGQNVTLSCEQNLNHDAMYWYRQDPGQGLRLIYYSQIVNDFQKGDIAEGYSVSREKKESFPLTVTSAQKNPTAFYLCASRSRREAGELFFGEGSRLTVL.

The chain employs TRBV25-1 and TRBJ2-1, with TRBD1 matching 10 bases. This CDR3 is 15 amino acids long. The germline V gene has CDR1 MGHDK and CDR2 SYGVNS. The V segment lost 3 bases and the J segment 9 bases; nucleotides outside the gene matches: 8. The CDR3 DNA is TGTGCCAGCAGTGACGTAGACAGGGGGCAGGGTGAGCAGTTCTTC. It specifies CASSDVDRGQGEQFF.